These 18 T cell receptor beta chains came from one sample sequenced in a study of cytotoxic CD8 clonotypes in ibrutinib-treated CLL. Generated by immunoSEQ multiplex PCR, the TCRdb table keeps only in-frame clones and is missing some. The sample consists of 200,000 to 250,000 clones, roughly three quarters of them appearing once. The sequences come from PBMCs, collected after 12 months of ibrutinib treatment. Receptors were obtained from a human donor with chronic lymphocytic leukemia.

This clone was seen a single time. This rearrangement joins TRBV6-6 to TRBJ1-4, with D possibly matching TRBD1 (5 bases). Trimming took 2 bases from V and 8 from J, leaving 6 bases between them. The CDR3 is 12 residues long. Germline V CDR1 and CDR2: MNHNY, SVGAGI (reference sequence). As DNA, the CDR3 is TGTGCCAGCAGTTACGAGGGGGAAAAACTGTTTTTT. Its translation is CASSYEGEKLFF.

The sample holds a few counts of this clone. The V call is TRBV30, the J call TRBJ1-1; no clear D gene. CDR1 is GTSNPN, CDR2 SVGIG, per germline (reference sequence). V lost 3 bases and J lost 5, with 10 bases in between. CDR3 length: 12 amino acids. The CDR3, as DNA: TGTGCCTGGAGCAGGCGGCGGACTGAAGCTTTCTTT. As protein: CAWSRRRTEAFF.

This chain connects TRBV10-3 to TRBJ1-1; D unclear. Germline V gene lookup returns CDR1 ENHRY and CDR2 SYGVKD. This CDR3 region has 14 residues. V was pared by 6 bases and J by 1 base, with 12 bases between. The CDR3 sequence: CAIRRDNSNTEAFF. DNA for the CDR3: TGTGCCATCAGGAGGGATAACTCGAACACTGAAGCTTTCTTT.

The rearrangement joins TRBV19 to TRBJ1-1, with D maybe TRBD1 (5 bases). The CDR3 sequence is 13 residues long. V was shortened by 3 bases and J by 1 base, with 6 bases between the two germline ends. Germline CDR1 LNHDA, CDR2 SQIVND (reference sequence). CDR3 sequence reads: CASSIQGNTEAFF. As DNA, the CDR3 is TGTGCCAGTAGTATTCAGGGGAACACTGAAGCTTTCTTT.

This clone appeared many times. V usage is TRBV5-1 and J usage is TRBJ2-2, with D unclear. Germline CDR1 SGHRS, CDR2 YFSETQ. Trimming stripped 5 bases from V and 6 bases from J, with 11 bases between. The CDR3 totals 13 residues. The CDR3 coding sequence is TGCGCCAGCAGGTCAGGAGTGTCCGGGGAGCTGTTTTTT. Amino acid sequence: CASRSGVSGELFF.

This chain links TRBV5-1 with TRBJ2-2, with 9 bases fitting TRBD1. With 4 bases clipped from V and 6 bases from J, the junction kept 4 bases outside the gene matches. Germline V gives CDR1 SGHRS, CDR2 YFSETQ. The CDR3 extends over 14 amino acids. CDR3: CASSPGQGPGELFF. The CDR3 nucleotides read TGCGCCAGCAGCCCAGGACAGGGGCCCGGGGAGCTGTTTTTT.

This chain joins TRBV5-4 and TRBJ1-2, with D perhaps matching TRBD1 (6 bases). The V end lost 5 bases, the J end lost 3 bases, and 14 bases lay between the germline ends. The germline V gene encodes CDR1 SGHNT and CDR2 YYREEE (reference sequence). The CDR3 is made up of 14 amino acids. This CDR3 reads CASRSDRPYYGYTF. The CDR3 bases are TGTGCCAGCAGGTCGGACAGACCTTACTATGGCTACACCTTC.

This sequence joins TRBV29-1 and TRBJ2-3, with 9 bases matching TRBD1. Per the germline V gene, CDR1 is SQVTM and CDR2 is ANQGSEA. The CDR3 sequence is 15 residues long. V was pared by 3 bases and J by 4 bases, with 8 bases of the junction left unmatched. CDR3 protein: CSVDSQGARADTQYF. In DNA form, the CDR3 reads TGCAGCGTTGACTCACAGGGGGCGCGGGCAGATACGCAGTATTTT.

The V gene is TRBV6-5, the J gene TRBJ1-2, with 8 bases that match TRBD1. V shed 6 bases and J 4 bases; nucleotides not matched to a gene: 7. The CDR3 has 14 residues. Germline values: CDR1 MNHEY, CDR2 SVGAGI. The CDR3, as DNA: TGTGCCAGCAGGCGAACAGGGGGAATCTATGGCTACACCTTC. This encodes CASRRTGGIYGYTF.

The chain carries TRBV7-2 and TRBJ2-1; no firm D call. This CDR3 comprises 11 residues. The ends were cut back, 6 bases at V and 9 bases at J, with 9 bases in the middle. Germline V CDR1 and CDR2: SGHTA, FQGNSA. Here the CDR3 reads CASRRLGEQFF. In DNA, the CDR3 is TGTGCCAGCAGGCGACTTGGTGAGCAGTTCTTC.

This chain uses TRBV15 with TRBJ1-1; possibly TRBD1 for D (6 bases). The CDR3 sequence is 15 residues long. V was trimmed by 4 bases and J by 0 bases, leaving 12 bases between them. Germline V lookup: CDR1 LNHNV, CDR2 YYDKDF (reference sequence). The CDR3 bases are TGTGCCACCAGCACCTACAGGGCCCTGAACACTGAAGCTTTCTTT. This sequence encodes CATSTYRALNTEAFF.

The V and J genes are TRBV6-6 and TRBJ1-5; possibly TRBD1 for D (6 bases). V was shortened by 2 bases and J by 3 bases, with 14 bases between the two germline ends. This CDR3 is 16 amino acids long. Germline lookup yields CDR1 MNHNY and CDR2 SVGAGI (reference sequence). As DNA, the CDR3 is TGTGCCAGCAGTTACGGTGGGGACACCACCAATCAGCCCCAGCATTTT. Translation: CASSYGGDTTNQPQHF.

The chain has TRBV5-1 and TRBJ2-3, with D uncertain. V gave up 4 bases and J gave up 5 bases, with 8 bases separating them. The CDR3 extends over 12 amino acids. The germline V gene has CDR1 SGHRS and CDR2 YFSETQ. CDR3 nucleotides: TGCGCCAGCAGCCTTAGAGAAGATACGCAGTATTTT. Translation gives CASSLREDTQYF.

The chain has TRBV19 and TRBJ1-6, with 7 bases fitting TRBD1. Germline V CDR1 and CDR2: LNHDA, SQIVND (reference sequence). The J segment lost 4 bases and the V segment lost 7 bases, leaving 10 bases of the junction unmatched. The CDR3 runs to 16 residues. The DNA for the CDR3 is TGTGCCAGTACCGAGGACAGGACGCTTTATAATTCACCCCTCCACTTT. Translating gives CASTEDRTLYNSPLHF.

The V gene is TRBV6-6, the J gene TRBJ2-7, with D perhaps matching TRBD2 (7 bases). V shed 2 bases and J shed 1 base, with 12 bases lying between them. The CDR3 has 15 residues. Germline V gene sequence: CDR1 MNHNY, CDR2 SVGAGI (reference sequence). CDR3 region: CASSYGAGASYEQYF. The CDR3 region has the DNA TGTGCCAGCAGTTACGGGGCGGGGGCATCCTACGAGCAGTACTTC.

CDR3 DNA: TGTGCCAGCAGCGTAGATGGGTTTAACACTGAAGCTTTCTTT. Translating it yields CASSVDGFNTEAFF. The rearrangement uses TRBV9 and TRBJ1-1, with D unresolved. The germline CDR1 and CDR2 sequences are SGDLS and YYNGEE. The V end was cut by 0 bases, the J end by 2 bases, with 8 bases between. This CDR3 has 14 residues.

V usage is TRBV6-4 and J usage is TRBJ2-7; the D gene is possibly TRBD1 (6 bases). The CDR3 covers 16 residues. The V gene lost 2 bases and the J gene lost 3 bases, with 17 bases spanning the gap. Germline V CDR1 and CDR2: MRHNA, SNTAGT. The CDR3 DNA reads TGTGCCAGCAGTGACCAGCCCCGGGACACCTACTACGAGCAGTACTTC. Translating gives CASSDQPRDTYYEQYF.

This chain uses TRBV27 with TRBJ1-2; D possibly corresponds to TRBD1 (6 bases). Trimming removed 1 base from V and 8 bases from J, with 11 bases in between. The CDR3 spans 13 residues. Germline V gene lookup returns CDR1 MNHEY and CDR2 SMNVEV (reference sequence). CDR3 sequence reads: CASSLYRDRGYTF. For the CDR3, the DNA is TGTGCCAGCAGTTTATACAGGGATCGCGGCTACACCTTC.